The present T cell receptor beta chain was sequenced within a study of blood T cell repertoires in COVID-19. On the study more broadly: Specimens from acute and convalescent COVID-19 originated in the United States, Italy and Spain. From T cells, B-cell-depleted T cells, or PBMCs came the material, which was cDNA or gDNA.

V was trimmed by 2 bases and J by 1 base, leaving 11 bases between them. Germline V lookup: CDR1 SGHAT, CDR2 FQNNGV. The length of the CDR3 is 16 residues. Original data processing: Counts of nucleated cells, estimated from reference gene primer amplification, were obtained. The method was immunoSEQ multiplex PCR; TCRdb's version includes in-frame clones alone and lacks a portion of them. V and J calls and clone size are those listed in that table; D and trimming were worked out from the DNA. Of just over 65,000 clones listed, roughly 89% were seen once; the top ten hold approximately 1.5%. The clonotype was recovered from a man in his 60s with acute or convalescent COVID-19. Sequences were obtained from peripheral blood. The V call is TRBV11-2, the J call TRBJ2-2; no reliable D call. DNA of the CDR3: TGTGCCAGCAGCTTAAGAATTCGACAGAACACCGGGGAGCTGTTTTTT. Its protein product is CASSLRIRQNTGELFF.